The rows below give T cell receptor beta chains drawn from one sample of a study of blood T cell repertoires in COVID-19. The protocol was immunoSEQ multiplex PCR, while the TCRdb copy is restricted to in-frame clones and leaves out a portion. The sample lists roughly 200,000 clones, about 82% seen once, with about 7% in the top ten. The source material was peripheral blood. The source of these receptors is a man in his sixties or seventies with active or convalescent COVID-19. The CDR3 runs from the conserved cysteine through the conserved F or W. The D gene is left open where the match is weak. Not all rows give a size; the values are once, few, many and, for expanded clones, a class.

v_gene,j_gene,d_gene,abundance,CDR3aa,CDR3nt
TRBV12-3/TRBV12-4,TRBJ1-2,.,once,CASSPTEGGYTF,TGTGCCAGCAGTCCCACCGAGGGAGGCTACACCTTC
TRBV2,TRBJ2-7,.,once,CASFRRGLTYEQYF,TGTGCCAGCTTTAGGCGGGGGCTGACCTACGAGCAGTACTTC
TRBV2,TRBJ1-1,TRBD1,.,CASKGQYTEAFF,TGTGCCAGCAAGGGACAGTACACTGAAGCTTTCTTT
TRBV3-1/TRBV3-2,TRBJ1-1,TRBD1,few,CASSIRTGGETEAFF,TGTGCCAGCAGCATCCGGACAGGGGGAGAGACTGAAGCTTTCTTT
TRBV27,TRBJ1-6,TRBD1,.,CASSIGQGDSPLHF,TGTGCCAGCAGTATCGGACAGGGTGATTCACCCCTCCACTTT
TRBV12-3/TRBV12-4,TRBJ1-1,.,.,CASSTAEGEAFF,TGTGCCAGCAGTACCGCGGAGGGTGAAGCTTTCTTT
TRBV4-1,TRBJ1-2,.,.,CASSQDFISGYGYTF,TGCGCCAGCAGCCAAGATTTTATCAGCGGGTATGGCTACACCTTC
TRBV7-2,TRBJ2-2,.,.,CASSPGTNTGELFF,TGTGCCAGCTCCCCGGGGACGAACACCGGGGAGCTGTTTTTT
TRBV11-3,TRBJ2-3,TRBD2,once,CASSLRAGGPDTQYF,TGTGCCAGCAGCTTAAGAGCGGGAGGGCCAGATACGCAGTATTTT
TRBV12-3/TRBV12-4,TRBJ2-3,.,.,CASSPRTDTQYF,TGTGCCAGCAGTCCCCGTACAGATACGCAGTATTTT
TRBV5-5,TRBJ2-7,TRBD2,.,CASSLGGSEQYF,TGTGCCAGCAGCTTGGGCGGGAGCGAGCAGTACTTC
TRBV27,TRBJ2-1,.,.,CASTYARSGVNEQFF,TGTGCCAGCACCTACGCCAGGTCGGGGGTCAATGAGCAGTTCTTC
TRBV7-2,TRBJ2-7,.,few,CASSSVYEQYF,TGTGCCAGCAGTTCCGTCTACGAGCAGTACTTC
TRBV11-2,TRBJ1-1,.,.,CASSLDLNTEAFF,TGTGCCAGCAGCTTAGATTTAAACACTGAAGCTTTCTTT
TRBV30,TRBJ1-6,.,.,CAWSGIGGGISPLHF,TGTGCCTGGAGTGGAATCGGCGGAGGAATTTCACCCCTCCACTTT
TRBV5-1,TRBJ2-3,TRBD1,.,CASSSQGEDTQYF,TGCGCCAGCAGCTCCCAGGGGGAAGATACGCAGTATTTT
TRBV7-3,TRBJ2-1,TRBD2,.,CASSLVSSGEQFF,TGTGCCAGCAGCCTTGTGTCTAGCGGGGAGCAGTTCTTC
TRBV3-1/TRBV3-2,TRBJ2-1,TRBD2,.,CASSPRRAGGMNEQFF,TGTGCCAGCAGCCCCCGGCGGGCGGGGGGGATGAATGAGCAGTTCTTC
TRBV9,TRBJ1-1,.,.,CASSPGTRGTEAFF,TGTGCCAGCAGCCCCGGGACCAGGGGAACTGAAGCTTTCTTT
TRBV5-1,TRBJ2-3,.,.,CASSPGEARDTQYF,TGCGCCAGCAGCCCCGGAGAAGCGAGAGATACGCAGTATTTT
TRBV9,TRBJ1-6,.,.,CASSPHPQGNNSPLHF,TGTGCCAGCAGCCCCCACCCCCAGGGGAATAATTCACCCCTCCACTTT
TRBV18,TRBJ1-1,.,.,CASSPTTGENTEAFF,TGTGCCAGCTCACCAACGACGGGAGAGAACACTGAAGCTTTCTTT
TRBV9,TRBJ1-1,TRBD1,.,CASSVGTGGENTEAFF,TGTGCCAGCAGCGTCGGGACAGGGGGGGAGAACACTGAAGCTTTCTTT
TRBV7-2,TRBJ1-2,TRBD1,.,CASSTGTGYGYTF,TGTGCCAGCAGTACCGGGACAGGCTATGGCTACACCTTC
TRBV6-2/TRBV6-3,TRBJ2-1,.,.,CASSDRNNEQFF,TGTGCCAGCAGCGACAGGAACAATGAGCAGTTCTTC
TRBV5-1,TRBJ2-5,TRBD1,.,CASSSTGAEETQYF,TGCGCCAGCAGCTCCACAGGGGCCGAAGAGACCCAGTACTTC
TRBV9,TRBJ2-2,TRBD1,few,CASSDRTGGDTGELFF,TGTGCCAGCAGCGACCGGACAGGGGGGGATACCGGGGAGCTGTTTTTT
TRBV6-5,TRBJ1-2,.,.,CASSPDSYGYTF,TGTGCCAGCAGTCCCGACAGCTATGGCTACACCTTC
TRBV20-1,TRBJ2-2,.,.,CSAREARELFF,TGCAGTGCCAGGGAGGCCCGGGAACTGTTTTTT
TRBV6-5,TRBJ2-3,TRBD2,.,CASSYSASGSTDTQYF,TGTGCCAGCAGTTACTCGGCTAGCGGGAGCACAGATACGCAGTATTTT
TRBV15,TRBJ2-7,TRBD1,.,CATSRVGQTNYEQYF,TGTGCCACCAGCAGAGTGGGACAGACGAACTACGAGCAGTACTTC
TRBV24-1,TRBJ1-2,.,once,CATSDQTGYGYTF,TGTGCCACCAGTGATCAAACAGGGTATGGCTACACCTTC
TRBV18,TRBJ1-1,TRBD1,.,CASSPRQGNTEAFF,TGTGCCAGCTCACCAAGACAGGGAAACACTGAAGCTTTCTTT
TRBV7-7,TRBJ2-1,.,few,CASSLGGSGDGSEQFF,TGTGCTAGCAGCTTAGGTGGATCGGGAGACGGTAGTGAGCAGTTCTTC
TRBV19,TRBJ1-6,TRBD1,.,CASRTGGGYNSPLHF,TGTGCCAGTAGGACAGGGGGGGGCTATAATTCACCCCTCCACTTT
TRBV29-1,TRBJ1-1,TRBD1,.,CSVDDTGETEAFF,TGCAGCGTCGATGACACAGGGGAAACTGAAGCTTTCTTT
TRBV5-1,TRBJ1-1,TRBD1,.,CASSLVQGEHTEAFF,TGCGCCAGCAGCTTGGTGCAGGGGGAGCACACTGAAGCTTTCTTT
TRBV9,TRBJ1-1,.,.,CASSVINEAFF,TGTGCCAGCAGCGTAATAAATGAAGCTTTCTTT
TRBV11-3,TRBJ2-5,TRBD2,.,CASSSGRAQETQYF,TGTGCCAGCAGCAGCGGGAGGGCCCAGGAGACCCAGTACTTC
TRBV5-4,TRBJ2-7,.,.,CASTKGGPTYEQYF,TGTGCCAGCACCAAAGGGGGTCCTACTTACGAGCAGTACTTC
TRBV7-9,TRBJ2-1,TRBD2,.,CASSLAGGSNYNEQFF,TGTGCCAGCAGCTTAGCGGGAGGGAGTAACTACAATGAGCAGTTCTTC
TRBV5-6,TRBJ1-6,.,few,CASSSRGGSPLHF,TGTGCCAGCAGCTCACGCGGGGGTTCACCCCTCCACTTT
TRBV6-5,TRBJ1-3,TRBD1,few,CASKIQGAGNTIYF,TGTGCCAGCAAGATACAGGGGGCTGGAAACACCATATATTTT